The rows below give T cell receptor beta chains drawn from one sample of a study of monozygotic twins with inflammatory bowel disease. Reanalyzing the 5' RACE reads, TCRdb keeps one entry per CDR3 protein, without DNA. In total, the table holds approximately 400,000 distinct CDR3 sequences. The sequenced sample consisted of blood. Receptor source: a human donor with ulcerative colitis or Crohn's disease, or a healthy co-twin of an affected twin (not recorded which). CDR3s include the opening cysteine and the closing phenylalanine or tryptophan.

j_gene: TRBJ1-6
v_gene: TRBV11-2
CDR3aa: CSSSPNLGVQGMDSPLHF

j_gene: TRBJ1-6
v_gene: TRBV6-6
CDR3aa: CASSYTTGASPLHF

j_gene: TRBJ2-7
v_gene: TRBV10-3
CDR3aa: CAIGLAYEQYF

j_gene: TRBJ1-4
v_gene: TRBV20-1
CDR3aa: CSACLRGREKLFF

j_gene: TRBJ1-1
v_gene: TRBV30
CDR3aa: CAWRGNTEAFF

j_gene: TRBJ2-1
v_gene: TRBV11-2
CDR3aa: CASSILAGSSYNEQFF

j_gene: TRBJ1-1
v_gene: TRBV11-1
CDR3aa: CASSYGTSLEAFF

j_gene: TRBJ2-3
v_gene: TRBV5-1
CDR3aa: CASSLVRQGRDTQYF

j_gene: TRBJ1-3
v_gene: TRBV4-2
CDR3aa: CASSQGAGSSGNTIYF

j_gene: TRBJ2-7
v_gene: TRBV28
CDR3aa: CASSPPSGSFYEQYF

j_gene: TRBJ2-1
v_gene: TRBV9
CDR3aa: CASSGGQTRRNEQFF

j_gene: TRBJ2-5
v_gene: TRBV18
CDR3aa: CASSPKGGETQYF

j_gene: TRBJ1-1
v_gene: TRBV20-1
CDR3aa: CSALNLGDTEAFF

j_gene: TRBJ2-1
v_gene: TRBV10-3
CDR3aa: CATGLGSGVHEQFF

j_gene: TRBJ2-7
v_gene: TRBV7-9
CDR3aa: CASRSTGGRSYEQYF

j_gene: TRBJ2-3
v_gene: TRBV6-5
CDR3aa: CASGGSGDTQYF

j_gene: TRBJ2-5
v_gene: TRBV7-9
CDR3aa: CASSQEIFQETQYF

j_gene: TRBJ2-3
v_gene: TRBV7-9
CDR3aa: CSSSLDRGTDTQYF

j_gene: TRBJ2-7
v_gene: TRBV20-1
CDR3aa: CSARGGYPHYEQYF

j_gene: TRBJ1-5
v_gene: TRBV6-2/TRBV6-3
CDR3aa: CASKTGVEQPQHF

j_gene: TRBJ1-1
v_gene: TRBV29-1
CDR3aa: CSVGPLRSTEAFF

j_gene: TRBJ2-5
v_gene: TRBV18
CDR3aa: CASSPLFAETQYF

j_gene: TRBJ2-3
v_gene: TRBV11-1
CDR3aa: CASSSGVSSTDTQYF

j_gene: TRBJ1-5
v_gene: TRBV28
CDR3aa: CASGSPSGGIQPQHF

j_gene: TRBJ2-2
v_gene: TRBV3-1
CDR3aa: CASTSTANTGELFF

j_gene: TRBJ2-3
v_gene: TRBV28
CDR3aa: CASSSGTRSTDTQYF

j_gene: TRBJ2-5
v_gene: TRBV18
CDR3aa: CASSPGQGETQYF

j_gene: TRBJ2-3
v_gene: TRBV7-2
CDR3aa: CASSLFGVADTQYF

j_gene: TRBJ1-5
v_gene: TRBV28
CDR3aa: CASSFGDRPGNQPQHF

j_gene: TRBJ1-1
v_gene: TRBV20-1
CDR3aa: CRSGTGNTEAFF

j_gene: TRBJ2-1
v_gene: TRBV3-1
CDR3aa: CASSRGGRGSYNEQFF

j_gene: TRBJ1-3
v_gene: TRBV12-3/TRBV12-4
CDR3aa: CASSLLGAGNTIYF

j_gene: TRBJ1-5
v_gene: TRBV18
CDR3aa: CASSPGAAGNQPQHF

j_gene: TRBJ1-1
v_gene: TRBV20-1
CDR3aa: CSAEGTDRDRGNTEAFF

j_gene: TRBJ2-3
v_gene: TRBV5-1
CDR3aa: CASSSADRGDTQYF